A selection of T cell receptor beta chains follows, all from one sample in a study of blood T cell repertoires in COVID-19. Repertoires were generated with immunoSEQ multiplex PCR, while TCRdb's copy carries only in-frame clones and drops some. The sample lists about 140,000 clones, around four fifths occurring once. Sequencing was done on a sample of peripheral blood. The receptor set was obtained from a man aged 55 to 69 who had recovered from COVID-19. CDR3s include the opening cysteine and the closing phenylalanine or tryptophan. D genes are given only for firm matches. Some rows mark clone size as missing; the rest say once, few, many or name a class of expanded clone.

NA	NA	TRBV19	TRBJ1-1	CASTVEENTEAFF	TGTGCCAGTACGGTTGAGGAAAACACTGAAGCTTTCTTT
TRBD1	few	TRBV7-2	TRBJ1-6	CASSLGTGGWSPLHF	TGTGCCAGCAGCTTGGGGACAGGGGGTTGGTCACCCCTCCACTTT
NA	NA	TRBV24-1	TRBJ2-3	CATSIKVISTDTQYF	TGTGCCACCTCTATAAAAGTCATTAGCACAGATACGCAGTATTTT
TRBD2	NA	TRBV29-1	TRBJ2-1	CSVDIAGVFNEQFF	TGCAGCGTTGACATAGCGGGAGTGTTCAATGAGCAGTTCTTC
NA	NA	TRBV5-1	TRBJ1-6	CASSLSQGTGSYNSPLHF	TGCGCCAGCAGCTTGTCCCAGGGGACGGGCTCCTATAATTCACCCCTCCACTTT
NA	once	TRBV6-6	TRBJ2-3	CASSYITRVGTDTQYF	TGTGCCAGCAGTTACATCACACGGGTTGGCACAGATACGCAGTATTTT
TRBD1	once	TRBV5-5	TRBJ1-1	CASSLAGDRGLYTEAFF	TGTGCCAGCAGCTTGGCGGGGGACAGGGGCCTCTACACTGAAGCTTTCTTT
NA	NA	TRBV6-4	TRBJ2-3	CASSDVGLPSDTQYF	TGTGCCAGCAGTGACGTGGGCCTGCCCAGCGATACGCAGTATTTT
TRBD2	once	TRBV5-4	TRBJ2-2	CASSLALAGKGGELFF	TGTGCCAGCAGCTTGGCGCTAGCGGGAAAAGGGGGGGAGCTGTTTTTT
TRBD2	few	TRBV20-1	TRBJ2-1	CSASFLAGGLNEQFF	TGCAGTGCTAGTTTCCTAGCGGGAGGCCTCAATGAGCAGTTCTTC
NA	NA	TRBV19	TRBJ2-7	CASSMWGNGRRSEQYF	TGTGCCAGTAGTATGTGGGGTAACGGGAGAAGGAGCGAGCAGTACTTC
TRBD1	NA	TRBV11-3	TRBJ2-5	CASSAGTALQETQYF	TGTGCCAGCAGCGCCGGGACAGCCCTCCAAGAGACCCAGTACTTC
TRBD1	NA	TRBV2	TRBJ2-7	CAIPMGQVSDEQYF	TGTGCCATACCCATGGGACAGGTAAGCGACGAGCAGTACTTC
TRBD1	few	TRBV5-4	TRBJ1-2	CASSSLFSLTPGQDWDGYTF	TGTGCCAGCAGCTCCCTTTTCTCTCTTACTCCGGGACAGGACTGGGATGGCTACACCTTC
TRBD2	once	TRBV7-2	TRBJ2-7	CASSLDFGLARNEQYF	TGTGCCAGCAGCTTAGATTTCGGACTAGCGAGGAACGAGCAGTACTTC
TRBD1	NA	TRBV5-1	TRBJ2-1	CASSLGQGGNEQFF	TGCGCCAGCAGCTTGGGACAGGGCGGCAATGAGCAGTTCTTC
TRBD2	NA	TRBV28	TRBJ2-7	CASSLKTSGESSYEQYF	TGTGCCAGCAGTTTGAAAACTAGCGGAGAAAGCTCCTACGAGCAGTACTTC
TRBD1	many	TRBV7-9	TRBJ2-6	CASSRDSYSSGANVLTF	TGTGCCAGCAGCCGGGACAGTTATAGCTCTGGGGCCAACGTCCTGACTTTC
TRBD1	NA	TRBV30	TRBJ1-5	CAWSGPGGNQPQHF	TGTGCCTGGAGTGGCCCAGGGGGAAATCAGCCCCAGCATTTT
TRBD1	NA	TRBV23-1	TRBJ2-3	CASSHPRPGTGIGTDTQYF	TGCGCCAGCAGTCACCCTCGTCCCGGGACAGGGATCGGCACAGATACGCAGTATTTT
NA	once	TRBV28	TRBJ1-1	CASSFNSAGVTEAFF	TGTGCCAGCAGTTTCAACAGTGCGGGGGTCACTGAAGCTTTCTTT
TRBD1	NA	TRBV7-3	TRBJ2-5	CASSSTGGDQETQYF	TGTGCCAGCAGCTCGACAGGGGGGGACCAAGAGACCCAGTACTTC
NA	many	TRBV4-1	TRBJ1-2	CASSQAAGRYGYTF	TGCGCCAGCAGCCAAGCGGCAGGGAGGTATGGCTACACCTTC
NA	NA	TRBV29-1	TRBJ1-2	CSVDSYGYTF	TGCAGCGTTGACAGCTATGGCTACACCTTC
TRBD2	NA	TRBV18	TRBJ2-5	CASSPGLAETQYF	TGTGCCAGCTCACCTGGACTAGCAGAGACCCAGTACTTC
TRBD1	NA	TRBV5-5	TRBJ1-5	CASSLDRVNQPQHF	TGTGCCAGCAGCCTCGACAGGGTGAATCAGCCCCAGCATTTT
TRBD1	few	TRBV5-6	TRBJ2-3	CASSSPGQSTDTQYF	TGTGCCAGCAGCTCGCCGGGACAGAGCACAGATACGCAGTATTTT
TRBD1	NA	TRBV7-9	TRBJ1-3	CASSSKRDSSHSGNTIYF	TGTGCCAGCAGCTCTAAAAGGGACAGTTCACACTCTGGAAACACCATATATTTT
NA	NA	TRBV28	TRBJ1-5	CASSFLETNQPQHF	TGTGCCAGCAGTTTCCTCGAAACAAATCAGCCCCAGCATTTT
NA	NA	TRBV27	TRBJ2-7	CASSLLGSDSYEQYF	TGTGCCAGCAGTTTATTGGGTTCCGACTCTTACGAGCAGTACTTC
TRBD2	NA	TRBV14	TRBJ2-3	CASSQGLAGVMQYF	TGTGCCAGCAGCCAAGGACTAGCGGGAGTAATGCAGTATTTT
TRBD2	NA	TRBV24-1	TRBJ2-1	CATSDSTSPGWGEQFF	TGTGCCACCAGTGATTCGACTAGCCCAGGGTGGGGTGAGCAGTTCTTC
NA	NA	TRBV6-1	TRBJ1-6	CASSELPRDSPLHF	TGTGCCAGCAGTGAACTACCCCGCGATTCACCCCTCCACTTT
NA	NA	TRBV11-2	TRBJ2-5	CASSLERGQETQYF	TGTGCCAGCAGCTTAGAACGGGGGCAAGAGACCCAGTACTTC
TRBD1	NA	TRBV4-1	TRBJ2-3	CASSHPLRGRGPDTQYF	TGCGCCAGCAGCCACCCCCTTAGGGGTAGGGGGCCAGATACGCAGTATTTT
TRBD2	few	TRBV5-1	TRBJ2-3	CASSVSGEVSDTQYF	TGCGCCAGCAGCGTAAGCGGGGAAGTCTCAGATACGCAGTATTTT
NA	NA	TRBV6-4	TRBJ2-3	CASSSGLSTDTQYF	TGTGCCAGCAGTTCAGGACTTAGCACAGATACGCAGTATTTT
NA	NA	TRBV12-3/TRBV12-4	TRBJ1-1	CASSFSGFTEAFF	TGTGCCAGCAGTTTCTCGGGGTTCACTGAAGCTTTCTTT
NA	NA	TRBV27	TRBJ2-7	CASSTGPGEQYF	TGTGCCAGCAGTACCGGGCCAGGGGAGCAGTACTTC
TRBD1	NA	TRBV5-1	TRBJ2-7	CASSPWDRDPSYEQYF	TGCGCCAGCAGCCCGTGGGACAGGGATCCCTCCTACGAGCAGTACTTC